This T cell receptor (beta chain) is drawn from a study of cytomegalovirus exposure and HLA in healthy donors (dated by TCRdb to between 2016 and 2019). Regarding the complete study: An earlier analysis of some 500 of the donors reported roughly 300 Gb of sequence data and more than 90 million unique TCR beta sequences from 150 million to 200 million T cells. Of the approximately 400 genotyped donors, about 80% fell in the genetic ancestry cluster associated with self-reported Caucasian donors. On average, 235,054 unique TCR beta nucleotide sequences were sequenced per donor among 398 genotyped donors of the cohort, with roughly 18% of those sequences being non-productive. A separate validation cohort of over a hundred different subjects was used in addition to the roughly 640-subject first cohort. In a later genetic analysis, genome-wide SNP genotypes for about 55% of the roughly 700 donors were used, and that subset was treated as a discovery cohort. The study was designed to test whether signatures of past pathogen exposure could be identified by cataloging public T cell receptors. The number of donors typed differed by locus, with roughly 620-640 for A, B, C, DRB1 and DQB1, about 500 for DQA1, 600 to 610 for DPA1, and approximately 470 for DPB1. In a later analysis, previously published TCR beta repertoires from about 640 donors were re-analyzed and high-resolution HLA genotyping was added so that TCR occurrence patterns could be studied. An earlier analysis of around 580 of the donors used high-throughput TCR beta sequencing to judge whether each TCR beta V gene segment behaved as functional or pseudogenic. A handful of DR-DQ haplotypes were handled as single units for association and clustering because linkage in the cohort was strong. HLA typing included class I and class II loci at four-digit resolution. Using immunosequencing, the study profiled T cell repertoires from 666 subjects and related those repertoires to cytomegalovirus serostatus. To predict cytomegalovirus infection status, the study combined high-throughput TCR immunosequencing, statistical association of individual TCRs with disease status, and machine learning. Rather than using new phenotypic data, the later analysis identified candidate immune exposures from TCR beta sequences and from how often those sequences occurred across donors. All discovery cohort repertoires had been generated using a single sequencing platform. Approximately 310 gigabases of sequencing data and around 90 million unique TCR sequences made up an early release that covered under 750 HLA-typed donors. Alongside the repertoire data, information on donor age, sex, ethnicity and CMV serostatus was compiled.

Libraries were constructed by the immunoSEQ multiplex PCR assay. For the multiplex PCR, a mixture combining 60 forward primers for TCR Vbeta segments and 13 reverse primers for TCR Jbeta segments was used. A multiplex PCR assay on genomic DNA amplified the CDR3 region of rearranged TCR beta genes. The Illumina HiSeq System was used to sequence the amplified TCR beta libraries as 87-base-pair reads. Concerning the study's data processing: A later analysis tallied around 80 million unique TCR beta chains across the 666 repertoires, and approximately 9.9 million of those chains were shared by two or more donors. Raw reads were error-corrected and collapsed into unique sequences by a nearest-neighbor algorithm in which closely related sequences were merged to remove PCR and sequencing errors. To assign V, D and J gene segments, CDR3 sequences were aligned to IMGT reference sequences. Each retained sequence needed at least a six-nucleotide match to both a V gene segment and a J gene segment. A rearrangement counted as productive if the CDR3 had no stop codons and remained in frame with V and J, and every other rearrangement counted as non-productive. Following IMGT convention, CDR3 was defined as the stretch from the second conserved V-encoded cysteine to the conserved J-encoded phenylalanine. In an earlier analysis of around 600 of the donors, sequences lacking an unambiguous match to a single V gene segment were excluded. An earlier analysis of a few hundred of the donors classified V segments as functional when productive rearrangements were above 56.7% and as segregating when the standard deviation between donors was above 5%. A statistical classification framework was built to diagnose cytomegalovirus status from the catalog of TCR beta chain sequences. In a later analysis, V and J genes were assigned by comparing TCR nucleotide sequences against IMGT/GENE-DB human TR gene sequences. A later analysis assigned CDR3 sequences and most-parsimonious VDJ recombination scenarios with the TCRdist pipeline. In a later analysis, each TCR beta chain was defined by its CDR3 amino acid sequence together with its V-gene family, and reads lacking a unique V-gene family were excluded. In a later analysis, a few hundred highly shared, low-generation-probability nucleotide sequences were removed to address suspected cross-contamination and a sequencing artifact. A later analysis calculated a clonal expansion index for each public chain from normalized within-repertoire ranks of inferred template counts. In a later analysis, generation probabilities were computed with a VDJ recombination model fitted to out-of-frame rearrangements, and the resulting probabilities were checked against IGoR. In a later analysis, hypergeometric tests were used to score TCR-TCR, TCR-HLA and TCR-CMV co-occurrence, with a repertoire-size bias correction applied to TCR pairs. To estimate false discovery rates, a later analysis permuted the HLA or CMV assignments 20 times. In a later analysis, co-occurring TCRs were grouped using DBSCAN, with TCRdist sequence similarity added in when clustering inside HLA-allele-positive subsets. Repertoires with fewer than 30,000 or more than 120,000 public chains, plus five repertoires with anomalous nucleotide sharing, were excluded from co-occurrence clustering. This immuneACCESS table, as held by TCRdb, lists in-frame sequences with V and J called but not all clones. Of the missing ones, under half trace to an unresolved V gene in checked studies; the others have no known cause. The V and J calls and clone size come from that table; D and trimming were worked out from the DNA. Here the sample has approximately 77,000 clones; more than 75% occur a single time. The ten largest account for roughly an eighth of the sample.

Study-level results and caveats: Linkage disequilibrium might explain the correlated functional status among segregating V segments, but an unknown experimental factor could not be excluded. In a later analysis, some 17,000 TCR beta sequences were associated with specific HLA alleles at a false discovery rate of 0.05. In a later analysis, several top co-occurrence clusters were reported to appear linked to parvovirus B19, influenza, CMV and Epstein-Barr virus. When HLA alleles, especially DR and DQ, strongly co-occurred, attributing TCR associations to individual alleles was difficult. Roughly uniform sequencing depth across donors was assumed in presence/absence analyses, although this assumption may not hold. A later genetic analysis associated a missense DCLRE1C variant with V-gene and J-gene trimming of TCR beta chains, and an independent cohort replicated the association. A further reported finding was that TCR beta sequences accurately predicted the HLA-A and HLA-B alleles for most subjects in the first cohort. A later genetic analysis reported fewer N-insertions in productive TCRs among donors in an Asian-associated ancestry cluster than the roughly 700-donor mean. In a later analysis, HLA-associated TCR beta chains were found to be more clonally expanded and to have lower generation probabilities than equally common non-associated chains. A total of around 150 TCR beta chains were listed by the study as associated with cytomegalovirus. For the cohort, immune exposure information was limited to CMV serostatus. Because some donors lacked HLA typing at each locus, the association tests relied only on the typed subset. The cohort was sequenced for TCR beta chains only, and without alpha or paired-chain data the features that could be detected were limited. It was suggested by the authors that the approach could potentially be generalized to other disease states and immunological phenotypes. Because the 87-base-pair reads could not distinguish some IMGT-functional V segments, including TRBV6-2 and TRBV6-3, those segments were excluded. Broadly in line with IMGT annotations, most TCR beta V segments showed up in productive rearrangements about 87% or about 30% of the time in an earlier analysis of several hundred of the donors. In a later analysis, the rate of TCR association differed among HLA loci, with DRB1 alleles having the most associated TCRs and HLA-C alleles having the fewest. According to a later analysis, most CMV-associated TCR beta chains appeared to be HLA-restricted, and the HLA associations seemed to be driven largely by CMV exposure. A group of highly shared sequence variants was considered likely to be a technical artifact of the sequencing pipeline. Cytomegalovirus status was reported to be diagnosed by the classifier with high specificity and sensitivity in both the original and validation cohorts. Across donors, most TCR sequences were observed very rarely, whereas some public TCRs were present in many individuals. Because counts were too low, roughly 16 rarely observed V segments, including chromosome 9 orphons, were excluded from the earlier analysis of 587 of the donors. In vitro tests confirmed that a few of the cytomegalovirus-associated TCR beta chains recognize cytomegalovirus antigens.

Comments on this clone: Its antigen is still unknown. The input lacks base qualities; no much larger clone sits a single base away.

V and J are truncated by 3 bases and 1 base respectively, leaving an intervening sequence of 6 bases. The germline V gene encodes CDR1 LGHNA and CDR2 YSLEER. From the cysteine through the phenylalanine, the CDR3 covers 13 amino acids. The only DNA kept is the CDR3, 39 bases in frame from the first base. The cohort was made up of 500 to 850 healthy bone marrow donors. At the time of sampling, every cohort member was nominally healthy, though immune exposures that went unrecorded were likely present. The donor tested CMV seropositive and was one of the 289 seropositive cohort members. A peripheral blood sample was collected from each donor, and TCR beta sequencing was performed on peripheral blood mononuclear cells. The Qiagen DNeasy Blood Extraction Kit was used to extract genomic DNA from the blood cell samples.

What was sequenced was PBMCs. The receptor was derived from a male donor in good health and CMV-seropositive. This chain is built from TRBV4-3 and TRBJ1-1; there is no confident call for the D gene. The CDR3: CASSQSANTEAFF. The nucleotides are TGCGCCAGCAGCCAGAGTGCGAACACTGAAGCTTTCTTT.